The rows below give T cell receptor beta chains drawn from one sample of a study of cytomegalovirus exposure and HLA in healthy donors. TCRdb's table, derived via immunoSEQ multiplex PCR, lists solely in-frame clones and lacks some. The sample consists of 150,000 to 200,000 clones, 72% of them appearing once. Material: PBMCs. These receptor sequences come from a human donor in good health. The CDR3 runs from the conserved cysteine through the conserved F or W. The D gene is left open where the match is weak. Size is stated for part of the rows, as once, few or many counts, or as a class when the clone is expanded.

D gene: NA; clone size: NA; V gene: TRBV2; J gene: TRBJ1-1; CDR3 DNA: TGTGCCAGCAGCCCCGGACAGTGGAACACTGAAGCTTTCTTT; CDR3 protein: CASSPGQWNTEAFF
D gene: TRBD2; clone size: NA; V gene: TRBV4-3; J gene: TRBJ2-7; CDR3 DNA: TGCGCCAGCAGCCATAGCGGGGCCCCAGGGGAGGAGCAGTACTTC; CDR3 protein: CASSHSGAPGEEQYF
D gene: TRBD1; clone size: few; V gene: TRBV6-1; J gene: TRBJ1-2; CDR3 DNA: TGTGCCAGCAGTGAGCGCGGGACAGGGGGCTCGCTTTATGGCTACACCTTC; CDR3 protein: CASSERGTGGSLYGYTF
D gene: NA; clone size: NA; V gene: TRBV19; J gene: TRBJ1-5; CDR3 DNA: TGTGCCAGTAGTAGTTCTTCTAGCGCCCCCCAGCATTTT; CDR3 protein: CASSSSSSAPQHF
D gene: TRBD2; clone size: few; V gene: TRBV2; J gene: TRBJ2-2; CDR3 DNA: TGTGCCAGCAGTGGACTAGCGGGGGGGTACACCGGGGAGCTGTTTTTT; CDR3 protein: CASSGLAGGYTGELFF
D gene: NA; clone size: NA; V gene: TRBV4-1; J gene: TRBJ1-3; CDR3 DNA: TGCGCCAGCAGCCCATCGCCTACAGTCGAAAACACCATATATTTT; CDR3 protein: CASSPSPTVENTIYF
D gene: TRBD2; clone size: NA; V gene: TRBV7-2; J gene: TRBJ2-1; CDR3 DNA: TGTGCCAGCAGCTTAGGACTAGCGGAGATCAATGAGCAGTTCTTC; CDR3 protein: CASSLGLAEINEQFF
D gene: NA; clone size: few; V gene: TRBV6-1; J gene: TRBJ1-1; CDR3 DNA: TGTGCCAGCAGTGAAAGGTCCGAGGCGGGAGCTTTCTTT; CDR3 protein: CASSERSEAGAFF
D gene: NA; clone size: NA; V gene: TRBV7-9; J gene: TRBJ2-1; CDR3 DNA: TGTGCCAGCAGCCTAAAGGGAAACCGGGGTGAGCAGTTCTTC; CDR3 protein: CASSLKGNRGEQFF
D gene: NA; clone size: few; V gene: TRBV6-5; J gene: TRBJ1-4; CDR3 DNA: TGTGCCAGCAGTTTGGCTGAGCAGATCGGGGAAAAACTGTTTTTT; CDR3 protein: CASSLAEQIGEKLFF
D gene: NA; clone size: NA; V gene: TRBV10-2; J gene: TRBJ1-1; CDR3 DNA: TGCGCCAGCAGTGAGGGGCGGGTGGGGACTGAAGCTTTCTTT; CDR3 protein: CASSEGRVGTEAFF
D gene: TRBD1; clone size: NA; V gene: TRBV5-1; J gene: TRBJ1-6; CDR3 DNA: TGCGCCAGCAGCCTCCAGGGGGCCAATTCACCCCTCCACTTT; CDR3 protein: CASSLQGANSPLHF
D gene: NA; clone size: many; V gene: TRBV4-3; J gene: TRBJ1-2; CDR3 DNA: TGCGCCAGCAGCCAAGAAAGGGGGTCGGTCTATGGCTACACCTTC; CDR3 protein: CASSQERGSVYGYTF
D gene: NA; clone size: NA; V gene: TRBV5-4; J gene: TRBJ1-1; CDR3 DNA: TGTGCCAGCAGCTTCTCCACAGGGAACACTGAAGCTTTCTTT; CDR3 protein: CASSFSTGNTEAFF
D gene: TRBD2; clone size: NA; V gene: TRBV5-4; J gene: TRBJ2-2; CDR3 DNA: TGTGCCAGCAGCTCGCCCAGCGGGGGGTTGACCGGGGAGCTGTTTTTT; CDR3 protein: CASSSPSGGLTGELFF
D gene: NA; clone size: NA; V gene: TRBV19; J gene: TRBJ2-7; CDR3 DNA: TGCGCTGCTGGGGGGTTTGGCTCCTACGAGCAGTACTTC; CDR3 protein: CAAGGFGSYEQYF
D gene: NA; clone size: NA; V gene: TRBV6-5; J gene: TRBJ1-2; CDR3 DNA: TGTGCCAGCAGTGCACAGGATGGCTACACCTTC; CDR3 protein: CASSAQDGYTF
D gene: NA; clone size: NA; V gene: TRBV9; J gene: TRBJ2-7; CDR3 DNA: TGTGCCAGCAGCGTCGATCCCCGGTCCCCCTACGAGCAGTACTTC; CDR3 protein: CASSVDPRSPYEQYF
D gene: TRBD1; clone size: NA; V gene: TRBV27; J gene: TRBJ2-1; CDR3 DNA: TGTGCCAGCAGTTTAGGGACAGGGGTCGTCGATGAGCAGTTCTTC; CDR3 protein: CASSLGTGVVDEQFF
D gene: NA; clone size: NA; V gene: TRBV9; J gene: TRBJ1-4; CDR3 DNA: TGTGCCAGCAGCGTGCAGGGAGGTGAAAAACTGTTTTTT; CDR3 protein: CASSVQGGEKLFF
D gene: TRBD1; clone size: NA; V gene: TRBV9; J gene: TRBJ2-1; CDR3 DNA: TGTGCCAGCAGCCCCTATGGGACAGGGGGCAATGAGCAGTTCTTC; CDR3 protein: CASSPYGTGGNEQFF
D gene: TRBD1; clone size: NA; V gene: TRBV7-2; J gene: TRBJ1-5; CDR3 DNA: TGTGCCAGCAGTTCGGGACAGGGGGTGGGGAGCAATCAGCCCCAGCATTTT; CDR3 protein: CASSSGQGVGSNQPQHF
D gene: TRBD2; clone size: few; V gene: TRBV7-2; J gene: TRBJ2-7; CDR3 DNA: TGTGCCAGCACCGTGATGGTCGCGGGGGGGCCGCTCAGCTTCTACGAGCAGTACTTC; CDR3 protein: CASTVMVAGGPLSFYEQYF
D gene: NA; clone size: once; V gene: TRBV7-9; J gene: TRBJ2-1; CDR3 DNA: TGTGCCAGCAGCTTAGTAACTCTTGGCAATGAGCAGTTCTTC; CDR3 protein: CASSLVTLGNEQFF
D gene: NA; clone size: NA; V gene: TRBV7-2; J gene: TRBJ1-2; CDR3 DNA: TGTGCCAGCAGCTTAGAGCCACAGGGACCGGGCTATGGCTACACCTTC; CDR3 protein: CASSLEPQGPGYGYTF
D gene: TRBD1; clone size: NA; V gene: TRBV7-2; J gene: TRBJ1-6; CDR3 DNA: TGTGCCAGCAGCTTGGACAGGGGGAACTATAATTCACCCCTCCACTTT; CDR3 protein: CASSLDRGNYNSPLHF
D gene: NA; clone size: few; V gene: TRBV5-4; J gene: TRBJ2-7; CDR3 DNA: TGTGCCAGCAGCTTGGCTCACGAGCAGTACTTC; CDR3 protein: CASSLAHEQYF
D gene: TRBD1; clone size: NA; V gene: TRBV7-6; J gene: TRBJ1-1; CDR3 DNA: TGTGCCAGCAGCCCGGGGACAGCCATGAACACTGAAGCTTTCTTT; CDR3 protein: CASSPGTAMNTEAFF
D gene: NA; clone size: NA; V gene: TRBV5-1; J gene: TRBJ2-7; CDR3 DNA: TGCGCCAGCAGGTCCCCGGGACACATCTACGAGCAGTACTTC; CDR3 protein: CASRSPGHIYEQYF
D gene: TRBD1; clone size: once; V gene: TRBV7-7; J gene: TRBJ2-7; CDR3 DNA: TGTGCTAGCAGCTTAGGGACAGGGGCCGAGCAGTACTTC; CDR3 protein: CASSLGTGAEQYF
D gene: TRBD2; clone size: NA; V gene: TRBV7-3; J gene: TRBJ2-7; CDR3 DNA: TGTGCCAGCAGCCAAATAGCGGGGGCCTCCTACGAGCAGTACTTC; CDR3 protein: CASSQIAGASYEQYF
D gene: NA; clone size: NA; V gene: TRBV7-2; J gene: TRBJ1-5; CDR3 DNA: TGTGCCAGCAGCTTAGGATACGGTAGTCCTACGAATCAGCCCCAGCATTTT; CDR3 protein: CASSLGYGSPTNQPQHF
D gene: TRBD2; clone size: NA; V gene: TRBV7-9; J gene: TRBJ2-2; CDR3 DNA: TGTGCCAGCAGCTCCCGGTGGAGAGCGGGGGGGCCGAGAACCGGGGAGCTGTTTTTT; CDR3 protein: CASSSRWRAGGPRTGELFF
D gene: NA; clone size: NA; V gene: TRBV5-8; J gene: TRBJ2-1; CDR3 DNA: TGTGCCAGCAGCTTGGTCGCGTCCCCCGCAAATGAGCAGTTCTTC; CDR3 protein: CASSLVASPANEQFF
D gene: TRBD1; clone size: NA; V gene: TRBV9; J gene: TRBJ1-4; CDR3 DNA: TGTGCCAGCAGCTTACAGGGACAGTGGGACGAAAAACTGTTTTTT; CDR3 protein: CASSLQGQWDEKLFF
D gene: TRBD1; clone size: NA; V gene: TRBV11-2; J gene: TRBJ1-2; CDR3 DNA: TGTGCCAGCAGCTTAAGCGGGGACAGGGGGCTGTATGGCTACACCTTC; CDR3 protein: CASSLSGDRGLYGYTF
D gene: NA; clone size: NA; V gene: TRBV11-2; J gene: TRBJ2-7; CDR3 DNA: TGTGCCAGCACCGGGGGGCAGGGCCGAAATATCGAGCAGTACTTC; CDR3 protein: CASTGGQGRNIEQYF
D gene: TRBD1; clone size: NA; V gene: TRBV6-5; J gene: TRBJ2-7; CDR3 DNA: TGTGCCAGCAGGAACAGGGGAGACGAGCAGTACTTC; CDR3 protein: CASRNRGDEQYF
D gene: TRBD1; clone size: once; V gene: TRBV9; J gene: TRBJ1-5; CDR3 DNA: TGTGCCAGCAGCTCCCGGGACAGGGGGCCTGAGGGCAATCAGCCCCAGCATTTT; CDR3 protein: CASSSRDRGPEGNQPQHF
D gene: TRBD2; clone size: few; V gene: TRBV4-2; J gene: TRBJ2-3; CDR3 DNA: TGTGCCAGCAGCCCCTCACTAGCGGGGGGAACCACAGATACGCAGTATTTT; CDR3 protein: CASSPSLAGGTTDTQYF
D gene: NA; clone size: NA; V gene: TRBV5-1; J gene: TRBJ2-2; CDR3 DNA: TGCGCCAGCAGCTTGGCCATGGACAAGAACACCGGGGAGCTGTTTTTT; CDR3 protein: CASSLAMDKNTGELFF
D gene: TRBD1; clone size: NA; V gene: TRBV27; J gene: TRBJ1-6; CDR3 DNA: TGTGCCATCGGGACAGGGAGGATTAATTCACCCCTCCACTTT; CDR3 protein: CAIGTGRINSPLHF
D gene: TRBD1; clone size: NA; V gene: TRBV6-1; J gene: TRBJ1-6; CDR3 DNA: TGTGCCAGCAGTGCCGGGACAGGGAGTTCACCCCTCCACTTT; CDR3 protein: CASSAGTGSSPLHF
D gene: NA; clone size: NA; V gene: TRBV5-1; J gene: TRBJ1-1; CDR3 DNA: TGCGCCAGCAGCGAGCAGGGGCTTACTGAAGCTTTCTTT; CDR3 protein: CASSEQGLTEAFF
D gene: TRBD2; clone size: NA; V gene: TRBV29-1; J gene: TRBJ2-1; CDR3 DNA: TGCAGCGTTGTGAGTTTACTAGCGGGGGACCTCCCGGGTGCGCAGTTCTTC; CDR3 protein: CSVVSLLAGDLPGAQFF
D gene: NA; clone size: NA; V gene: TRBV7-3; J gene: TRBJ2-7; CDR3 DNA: TGTGCCAGCAGCTTAGGAGCAGGGAAGTACGAGCAGTACTTC; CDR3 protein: CASSLGAGKYEQYF
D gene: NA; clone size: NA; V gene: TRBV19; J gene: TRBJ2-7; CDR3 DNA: TGTGCCAGTAGTATACAGGGGCCCCCCTACGAGCAGTACTTC; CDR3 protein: CASSIQGPPYEQYF
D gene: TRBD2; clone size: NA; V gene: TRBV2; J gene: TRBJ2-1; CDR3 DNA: TGTGCCAGCAGTGGGACTAGCGGAAAATCCTACAATGAGCAGTTCTTC; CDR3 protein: CASSGTSGKSYNEQFF
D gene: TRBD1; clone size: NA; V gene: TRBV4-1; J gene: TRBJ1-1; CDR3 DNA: TGCGCCAGCAGCCGACAGGGGTCGGACACTGAAGCTTTCTTT; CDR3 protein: CASSRQGSDTEAFF
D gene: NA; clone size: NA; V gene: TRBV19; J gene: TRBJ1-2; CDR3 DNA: TGTGCCAGTAGTACCTCCCCCCCCCGGGAGAACTATGGCTACACCTTC; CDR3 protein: CASSTSPPRENYGYTF
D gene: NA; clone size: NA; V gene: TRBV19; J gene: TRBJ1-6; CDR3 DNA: TGCGCCACCGGCGGGAGCAATTCACCCCTCCACTTT; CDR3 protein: CATGGSNSPLHF